This TCR beta chain is drawn from a study of blood T cell repertoires in COVID-19 (dated by TCRdb to 2020 to 2022). For the wider study: Samples from collaborators originated in the United States, Italy and Spain and spanned both the acute and convalescent phases of COVID-19. The sample metadata nearly always contained a de-identified subject ID, COVID-19 status, age in years and sex. The dataset comprised deeply sampled blood TCRbeta repertoires from subjects exposed to, actively infected with, or recovered from COVID-19. The prospective study material was composed of cDNA or gDNA derived from T cells, B-cell-depleted T cells, or PBMCs. Where HLA class I and class II types were available, the types were taken from metadata supplied by the sample provider, not from assay-based typing. Samples came from the ongoing ImmuneRACE study (first 160 participants) plus 1,254 subjects from 6 global collaborators. The repertoires were released in a freely available public database intended as a resource for research on the immune response to SARS-CoV-2. Overall study outcomes, separate from this receptor: Clinical and demographic metadata were provided uncurated, with the amount varying by source and participant.

Remarks on this clone: Its antigen has not been determined. Base quality data are lacking; no much larger clone is found one base away.

In the prospective study, participants were roughly 18 to 95 years old, resided in about 25 geographic areas of the United States, and were enrolled through a virtual design. In the prospective study, participants were assigned to cohorts based on the clinical history participants reported in a screening survey and a study questionnaire. For ImmuneRACE Cohort 3, a participant was defined as recovered based on two consecutive negative NP/OP PCR tests, clearance by a healthcare professional, or resolution of symptoms. Each participant in the prospective study had whole blood, serum and a nasopharyngeal or oropharyngeal swab collected by mobile phlebotomists. Over a 2-month period, participants in the prospective study had the option of providing additional blood draws and questionnaires. Before DNA extraction, prospective study blood samples were shipped either frozen or at room temperature. TCRbeta CDR3 regions were amplified from genomic DNA by means of the immunoSEQ Assay, a bias-controlled multiplex PCR. As for how the authors treated the data: The number of nucleated cells in each sample was estimated by amplification of reference gene primers within the assay. Sequence reads were collapsed and filtered to measure the absolute abundance of every unique TCRbeta CDR3 rearrangement. For each sample, productive Simpson clonality was calculated as the square root of Simpson's diversity index across productive rearrangements. The source is immuneACCESS, and TCRdb retained only in-frame sequences with V and J called. Part of the clones is not carried over; for the studies checked, unresolved V genes explain less than half of this, and the remainder is unexplained. D and trimming were read from the DNA, whereas the V and J calls and clone size are those reported in that table. The sample table lists under 300,000 clones, approximately 92% of them with a count of one. Of the sample, approximately 2.5% is held by the ten largest clones.

Including the terminal cysteine and phenylalanine, the CDR3 comprises 12 residues. Just CDR3 DNA is preserved here, 36 bases in frame from base 1. CDR1 and CDR2 are read off the germline V gene (reference sequence) as LNHNV and YYDKDF. V gives up 3 bases and J gives up 3 bases, and the segment between their germline ends measures 5 bases. The chain is encoded by TRBV15 joined to TRBJ1-1; the D segment cannot be called with confidence. The sample consisted of PBMCs or T cells enriched from blood (not recorded which). The sequence was collected from a woman between 18 and 29 years old who had recovered from COVID-19. The CDR3 region reads CATSSADTEAFF. Here is the DNA: TGTGCCACCAGCAGCGCGGACACTGAAGCTTTCTTT. With the portions outside the CDR3 filled from the reference TRBV15 and TRBJ1-1 genes, the complete variable region becomes DAMVIQNPRYQVTQFGKPVTLSCSQTLNHNVMYWYQQKSSQAPKLLFHYYDKDFNNEADTPDNFQSRRPNTSFCFLDIRSPGLGDTAMYLCATSSADTEAFFGQGTRLTVV.